A selection of T cell receptor beta chains follows, all from one sample in a study of OX40 agonist ivuxolimab in advanced cancers. TCRdb's table, derived via immunoSEQ multiplex PCR, lists solely in-frame clones and lacks some. In the table there are about 82,000 clones, approximately 84% of which are singletons. The sample here was CD4+ or CD8+ T cells sorted from blood, taken in a trial of the OX40 agonist ivuxolimab. The receptors originated from an adult with an advanced solid tumor such as melanoma, head and neck, liver or kidney cancer. Both conserved end residues are trimmed from each CDR3. Fields, in order: D gene, V gene, CDR3 protein. D genes are given only for firm matches.

D gene: NA; V gene: TRBV6-1; CDR3 protein: ASSEVFGQRTDTQY
D gene: TRBD2; V gene: TRBV28; CDR3 protein: ASSRGTGLVAREQY
D gene: NA; V gene: TRBV11-2; CDR3 protein: ASSLRGARDTDTQY
D gene: TRBD2; V gene: TRBV7-2; CDR3 protein: ASSLGGLPSYNEQF
D gene: TRBD2; V gene: TRBV11-2; CDR3 protein: ASSLPPSGSSYNEQF
D gene: NA; V gene: TRBV9; CDR3 protein: ASSVYEGLGTEAF
D gene: NA; V gene: TRBV7-2; CDR3 protein: ASSLAGPVGQF
D gene: NA; V gene: TRBV5-1; CDR3 protein: ASSLRVSGTDEKLF
D gene: TRBD2; V gene: TRBV5-1; CDR3 protein: ASSGGTSGRYRDTQY
D gene: TRBD1; V gene: TRBV5-1; CDR3 protein: ASSLGGRKETQY
D gene: NA; V gene: TRBV12-1; CDR3 protein: ASSYHGTIQPQH
D gene: TRBD2; V gene: TRBV4-1; CDR3 protein: ASSTLLAGGREQF
D gene: TRBD1; V gene: TRBV28; CDR3 protein: ASSLIQGSSN
D gene: NA; V gene: TRBV11-2; CDR3 protein: ASSFYDLPGVGELF
D gene: NA; V gene: TRBV5-1; CDR3 protein: ASSASHGDEQF
D gene: TRBD2; V gene: TRBV2; CDR3 protein: ASTMGGPGSSYNEQF
D gene: TRBD2; V gene: TRBV5-4; CDR3 protein: ASSLVSGETQY
D gene: NA; V gene: TRBV5-1; CDR3 protein: ASSPLAASNTGELF
D gene: NA; V gene: TRBV28; CDR3 protein: ASRLINYGYT
D gene: NA; V gene: TRBV7-8; CDR3 protein: ASSLLAVSGANVLT
D gene: NA; V gene: TRBV5-1; CDR3 protein: ASSLLKSDPNTGELF
D gene: TRBD1; V gene: TRBV27; CDR3 protein: ASSLTGTGEADTQY
D gene: TRBD1; V gene: TRBV10-2; CDR3 protein: ASRDRGQETQY
D gene: NA; V gene: TRBV7-3; CDR3 protein: ASSLTPEETQY
D gene: NA; V gene: TRBV6-6; CDR3 protein: ASRFTAMNTEAF
D gene: NA; V gene: TRBV28; CDR3 protein: ASSLVQGGPIVSS
D gene: TRBD1; V gene: TRBV2; CDR3 protein: ASSTGTDNQPQH
D gene: NA; V gene: TRBV5-1; CDR3 protein: ASSRDTNEQY
D gene: TRBD2; V gene: TRBV11-2; CDR3 protein: ASSLDYGGGQNEQY
D gene: NA; V gene: TRBV9; CDR3 protein: ASSVQAVAVYNEQF
D gene: TRBD2; V gene: TRBV7-2; CDR3 protein: ASSSGLAGGPFTDTQY
D gene: NA; V gene: TRBV2; CDR3 protein: ASRQGTSTDTQY
D gene: NA; V gene: TRBV18; CDR3 protein: ASSLAGNTGELF
D gene: NA; V gene: TRBV30; CDR3 protein: AWSVYSGTYEQY
D gene: NA; V gene: TRBV28; CDR3 protein: ASSLSAGSSTDTQY
D gene: NA; V gene: TRBV7-8; CDR3 protein: ASSATSSGNTIY
D gene: NA; V gene: TRBV29-1; CDR3 protein: SVEGLLRTDTQY
D gene: NA; V gene: TRBV2; CDR3 protein: ASSSRVGEKLF
D gene: TRBD2; V gene: TRBV13; CDR3 protein: ASSFGGLAGGTGELF
D gene: NA; V gene: TRBV5-1; CDR3 protein: ASSLAGTGYNEQF
D gene: NA; V gene: TRBV30; CDR3 protein: AWSVQGNTEAF
D gene: NA; V gene: TRBV28; CDR3 protein: ASSNVVGQETQY
D gene: NA; V gene: TRBV6-5; CDR3 protein: ASSSFGGLSPLH
D gene: NA; V gene: TRBV29-1; CDR3 protein: SVVWVKTDTQY
D gene: TRBD1; V gene: TRBV9; CDR3 protein: ASSARQGPTYGYT
D gene: TRBD2; V gene: TRBV29-1; CDR3 protein: SVEGLAGYNEQF
D gene: NA; V gene: TRBV7-2; CDR3 protein: ASSLVAGAGY
D gene: TRBD2; V gene: TRBV30; CDR3 protein: AWSVLASGRGEQF
D gene: NA; V gene: TRBV4-2; CDR3 protein: ASSQDPNRGSGYQPQH
D gene: TRBD1; V gene: TRBV28; CDR3 protein: ASRPPRTGNTGELF
D gene: TRBD2; V gene: TRBV18; CDR3 protein: ASSPPRVELLAGGPNTQY
D gene: NA; V gene: TRBV11-3; CDR3 protein: ASSPSMVDNEQF
D gene: NA; V gene: TRBV6-1; CDR3 protein: ASSERGPTSEQY
D gene: NA; V gene: TRBV6-1; CDR3 protein: ASSEAGRDQPQH
D gene: TRBD1; V gene: TRBV10-3; CDR3 protein: AISGTGGDIQY